The rows below give T cell receptor beta chains drawn from one sample of a study of T cell repertoires in cytomegalovirus infection. Via MiXCR, TCRdb re-called the reads, giving one row per CDR3 protein. The sample shows some 680,000 distinct CDR3 sequences, 35% of them seen only once. The sample consisted of PBMCs. The source is a human donor in good health (CMV status not recorded). Some clones in this sample may be carry-over from other donors' samples. Both conserved end residues are part of each CDR3. Fields, in order: clone size, CDR3 length, D gene, J gene, V gene, CDR3 DNA, CDR3 protein. The D gene is left open where the match is weak. Size is omitted from some rows. Given values are once, few, many or a class for expanded clones.

few	14	TRBD2	TRBJ2-1	TRBV11-1	TGTGCCAGCAGGTGGGGAGGGCCGTTCAATGAGCAGTTCTTC	CASRWGGPFNEQFF
.	17	.	TRBJ2-2	TRBV18	TGTGCCAGCTCACGTACCCCGGGACCCCGAAACACCGGGGAGCTGTTTTTT	CASSRTPGPRNTGELFF
.	14	.	TRBJ2-1	TRBV20-1	TGCAGTGCTGAAAGCAGGACGGTCTACAATGAGCAGTTCTTC	CSAESRTVYNEQFF
.	16	TRBD1	TRBJ1-5	TRBV12-3/TRBV12-4	TGTGCCAGCCGCCGGAGACAGGGGGGTAGCAATCAGCCCCAGCATTTT	CASRRRQGGSNQPQHF
many	16	.	TRBJ1-2	TRBV6-4	TGTGCCAGCAGTCAAGATCGGGACGCACCTTTCTATGGCTACACCTTC	CASSQDRDAPFYGYTF
few	14	.	TRBJ1-2	TRBV10-3	TGTGCCATCAGTGATTCCCGGGGTTACTATGGCTACACCTTC	CAISDSRGYYGYTF
once	13	.	TRBJ1-1	TRBV7-9	TGTGCCAGCAGCTTAGGTCCAGGGAAAGGAGCTTTCTTT	CASSLGPGKGAFF
.	14	.	TRBJ2-3	TRBV7-2	TGTGCCAGCAGCTTAGCTGGTGCGAGAAATTCGCAGTATTTT	CASSLAGARNSQYF
.	15	TRBD1	TRBJ1-6	TRBV10-3	TGTGCCATCAGAACCGGGACAGGGTATTTTTCACCCCTCCACTTT	CAIRTGTGYFSPLHF
.	16	TRBD2	TRBJ2-1	TRBV20-1	TGCAGTGCTAGAGATCGGGGCGGGGGCTCCTACAATGAGCAGTTCTTC	CSARDRGGGSYNEQFF
.	16	.	TRBJ1-6	TRBV5-5	TGTGCCAGCAGCCAACCGACAGCAGCTTCTAATTCACCCCTCCACTTT	CASSQPTAASNSPLHF
.	19	.	TRBJ2-4	TRBV7-2	TGTGCCAGCAGCTTAACTCTCATTGATGGGATAGGGGCCAAAAACATTCAGTACTTC	CASSLTLIDGIGAKNIQYF
.	12	.	TRBJ1-5	TRBV7-8	TGTGCCAGCAGCCCCACCTTTCAGCCCCAGCATTTT	CASSPTFQPQHF
few	15	.	TRBJ1-4	TRBV7-8	TGTGCCAGCAGCTTAGGACAGGTTCAAAATGAAAAACTGTTTTTT	CASSLGQVQNEKLFF
.	17	.	TRBJ2-7	TRBV28	TGTGCCAGCAGTCCCGTAGGTCAGGGTCGGGTTCTTAACGAGCAGTACTTC	CASSPVGQGRVLNEQYF
.	16	.	TRBJ2-2	TRBV2	TGTGCCAGCAGGGCCCCGGGACTCTCGAACACCGGGGAGCTGTTTTTT	CASRAPGLSNTGELFF
.	18	TRBD2	TRBJ2-3	TRBV7-6	TGTGCCAGCAGAGCAACGGGACTAGCGGGGCCTAGCACAGATACGCAGTATTTT	CASRATGLAGPSTDTQYF
.	17	TRBD1	TRBJ2-2	TRBV6-1	TGTGCCAGCAGTGCCGCCACAGGGGGCGCACGCACCGGGGAGCTGTTTTTT	CASSAATGGARTGELFF
.	14	TRBD1	TRBJ2-5	TRBV14	TGTGCCAGCAGCCAAAGGACAGGAAAAGAGACCCAGTACTTC	CASSQRTGKETQYF
many	13	TRBD1	TRBJ1-1	TRBV11-1	TGTGCCAGCAGCCCACAGGGGCTTACTGAAGCTTTCTTT	CASSPQGLTEAFF
.	12	.	TRBJ2-1	TRBV6-1	TGTGCCAGCAGGGTCAAGTCGAATGAGCAGTTCTTC	CASRVKSNEQFF
.	13	.	TRBJ1-2	TRBV27	TGTGCCAGCAGTCACAGGGATAACTATGGCTACACCTTC	CASSHRDNYGYTF
many	15	.	TRBJ1-2	TRBV7-2	TGTGCCAGCAGCACAGCCCGGCCCTCTAACTATGGCTACACCTTC	CASSTARPSNYGYTF
.	12	.	TRBJ1-1	TRBV29-1	TGCAGCGTTGGGACCTTCGGTAGGGAAGCTTTCTTT	CSVGTFGREAFF
many	15	TRBD2	TRBJ2-5	TRBV3-1	TGTGCCAGCAGCCTCGGACTAGCGGGAGCAGAGACCCAGTACTTC	CASSLGLAGAETQYF
.	13	.	TRBJ2-7	TRBV7-9	TGTGCCAGCAGCTTAAGGCTACGGGATGAGCAGTACTTC	CASSLRLRDEQYF
.	12	.	TRBJ1-5	TRBV20-1	TGCAGTGCTTTACAGGGAAATCAGCCCAAGCATTTT	CSALQGNQPKHF
.	13	.	TRBJ2-7	TRBV15	TGTGCCACCAGCAGAGATTCGCGGAGTTTACAGTACTTC	CATSRDSRSLQYF
few	21	TRBD2	TRBJ2-1	TRBV24-1	TGTGCCACCAGTGACCCTAACCCCGGGACTAACCTACTCTCATCCTACAATGAGCAGTTCTTC	CATSDPNPGTNLLSSYNEQFF
.	15	TRBD1	TRBJ1-1	TRBV5-5	TGTGCCAGCAGCCCCGAGACAGGGATGAACACTGAAGCTTTCTTT	CASSPETGMNTEAFF
.	15	.	TRBJ2-2	TRBV28	TGTGCCAGCTGGGGACGGTCGTACGGCACCGGGGAGCTGTTTTTT	CASWGRSYGTGELFF
many	15	.	TRBJ1-1	TRBV19	TGTGCCAGTACACGTCCTATGGGGATTGGGACTGAAGCTTTCTTT	CASTRPMGIGTEAFF
once	12	.	TRBJ2-1	TRBV12-3/TRBV12-4	TGTGCCAGCAGGGACCTAAACAATGAGCAGTTCTTC	CASRDLNNEQFF
many	14	TRBD1	TRBJ2-5	TRBV7-2	TGTGCCAGCAGCTTCCGGACAGGGCAAGAGACCCAGTACTTC	CASSFRTGQETQYF
few	15	TRBD2	TRBJ2-2	TRBV10-3	TGTGCCATCAGTAAAAGCGGGGCCGACACCGGGGAGCTGTTTTTT	CAISKSGADTGELFF
.	15	TRBD1	TRBJ1-6	TRBV20-1	TGCAGTGCTAGAGATGTTGAGGGGGCAAGATCACCCCTCCACTTT	CSARDVEGARSPLHF
few	15	.	TRBJ2-2	TRBV7-9	TGTGCCAGCAGCTCCTATTCCGGGACCACCGGGGAGCTGTTTTTT	CASSSYSGTTGELFF
many	15	.	TRBJ2-5	TRBV7-2	TGTGCCAGCAGCTTAATGGGCGGCCACCAAGAGACCCAGTACTTC	CASSLMGGHQETQYF
.	15	TRBD1	TRBJ1-5	TRBV6-8	TGTGCCAGCAGTTCGGACAGGGGACGCAATCAGCCCCAGCATTTT	CASSSDRGRNQPQHF
many	12	.	TRBJ1-3	TRBV7-6	TGTGCCAGCGGGGGGGCAGGAAACACCATATATTTT	CASGGAGNTIYF
few	14	TRBD1	TRBJ1-1	TRBV28	TGTGCCAGCAGTGCGGGACAGGGAACAACTGAAGCTTTCTTT	CASSAGQGTTEAFF
few	15	TRBD2	TRBJ2-5	TRBV6-1	TGTGCCAGCAGTTCGGCGGGGGGGCCGATTGAGACCCAGTACTTC	CASSSAGGPIETQYF
few	16	.	TRBJ1-6	TRBV15	TGTGCCACCAGACGCGGTCCCGGGACACCGACTTCACCCCTCCACTTT	CATRRGPGTPTSPLHF
.	14	.	TRBJ2-1	TRBV7-6	TGTGCCAGCAGCTTGGTAGAAGGGATAGATGAGCAGTTCTTC	CASSLVEGIDEQFF
.	16	.	TRBJ2-6	TRBV6-8	TGTGCCAGCAGCCCCTTGGGGGGCCTTGGGGCCAACGTCCTGACTTTC	CASSPLGGLGANVLTF
many	16	TRBD2	TRBJ2-3	TRBV7-6	TGTGCCAGCAGCTTAGACGCGGGGGGGATCACAGATACGCAGTATTTT	CASSLDAGGITDTQYF
once	13	.	TRBJ2-1	TRBV6-1	TGTGCCAGCAGTGAACTTAGAGGCAGGCCGCCGGGCTTC	CASSELRGRPPGF
.	12	.	TRBJ1-1	TRBV29-1	TGCAGCGGAGAGGTCGTAGACACTGAAGCTTTCTTT	CSGEVVDTEAFF
few	13	.	TRBJ2-7	TRBV10-3	TGTGCCATCAGTGAGGCGCTTCTCTACGAGCAGTACTTC	CAISEALLYEQYF
.	14	.	TRBJ2-5	TRBV6-8	TGTGCCAGCAGTTCCCCAGAGGAGAGGGAGACCCAGTACTTC	CASSSPEERETQYF
.	13	TRBD1	TRBJ1-1	TRBV29-1	TGCAGCGGGACGGGACAGCTGAACACTGAAGCTTTCTTT	CSGTGQLNTEAFF
.	14	.	TRBJ1-5	TRBV27	TGTGCCAGCAGTTCAGGACAGACCCGTCAGCCCCAGCATTTT	CASSSGQTRQPQHF
.	12	.	TRBJ1-1	TRBV28	TGTGCCAGCAGTTTCGGGCTAAAAGGGGCTTTCTTT	CASSFGLKGAFF
.	13	.	TRBJ1-2	TRBV28	TGTGCCAGCAAGAATCCCCAGATCCATTTCTACACCTTC	CASKNPQIHFYTF
.	15	.	TRBJ2-5	TRBV7-9	TGTGCCAGCAGCTACATCTCGACCATGCAAGAGACCCAGTACTTC	CASSYISTMQETQYF